Reported below is one T cell receptor beta chain. These data come from a study of blood T cell repertoires in COVID-19. Here immunoSEQ multiplex PCR was the method, and the copy in TCRdb shows in-frame clones only, minus some. This table has 79,000 or so clones, 70% to 90% appearing once. The sample consisted of peripheral blood. The TCR originated in a man in his 60s with COVID-19, enrolled during active disease.

The CDR3 reads CASSQSGYNQPQHF. DNA of the CDR3: TGTGCCAGCAGCCAGTCAGGGTACAATCAGCCCCAGCATTTT. The V and J genes are TRBV3-1 (or the pseudogene TRBV3-2) and TRBJ1-5; weak D call: TRBD1 (5 bases). Germline CDR1 LGHDT, CDR2 YNNKEL (reference sequence). This CDR3 is built from 14 residues. Between the trimmed V and J ends, which lost 3 bases and 3 bases, there was a span of 9 bases.